Presented here are 29 T cell receptor beta chains from one specimen sequenced in a study of a mutant IDH1 vaccine in newly diagnosed glioma. Noted time point: baseline, week 1 (first vaccination visit). Regarding treatment: pre-vaccination baseline after standard-of-care therapy. Generated by immunoSEQ multiplex PCR, the TCRdb table keeps only in-frame clones and is missing some. The sample consists of about 46,000 clones, approximately 80% of them appearing once. The sequences come from PBMCs, collected from a glioma patient treated with radiotherapy, temozolomide or both. The receptors derive from a woman in her thirties or forties with glioma.

This clone was seen only once. This chain connects TRBV5-4 to TRBJ1-2; 11 bases are shared with TRBD1. With 4 bases clipped from V and 7 bases from J, the junction kept 3 bases outside the gene matches. The CDR3 sequence is 13 residues long. The germline gives CDR1 SGHNT, CDR2 YYREEE (reference sequence). The CDR3 DNA reads TGTGCCAGCAGCGCGGACAGGGGGCCTGGCTACACCTTC. Translating gives CASSADRGPGYTF.

The chain has TRBV7-9 and TRBJ2-3; TRBD2 aligns across 12 bases. Germline CDR1 reads SEHNR; CDR2 reads FQNEAQ (reference sequence). The trim removed 5 bases at V and 0 bases at J, leaving 6 bases unmatched. The CDR3 totals 17 residues. The CDR3 nucleotides read TGTGCCAGCAGCACTAGCGGGGGGACCTTTAGCACAGATACGCAGTATTTT. Residues: CASSTSGGTFSTDTQYF.

The J gene is TRBJ2-2, the V gene TRBV25-1, with D unresolved. The V end was cut by 1 base, the J end by 0 bases, with 9 bases between. This CDR3 is built from 16 residues. The germline V gene encodes CDR1 MGHDK and CDR2 SYGVNS. CDR3 amino acids: CASSEFRAANTGELFF. CDR3 bases: TGTGCCAGCAGTGAATTTAGGGCAGCGAACACCGGGGAGCTGTTTTTT.

The V gene is TRBV7-2, the J gene TRBJ2-7, with D possibly being TRBD1 or TRBD2 (5 bases each). The length of the CDR3 is 14 residues. Trimming pared 0 bases from V and 2 bases from J, leaving 8 bases between. Germline CDR1 reads SGHTA; CDR2 reads FQGNSA. The CDR3 spells CASSLAVGPYEQYF. CDR3 in DNA: TGTGCCAGCAGCTTAGCAGTGGGACCCTACGAGCAGTACTTC.

The chain carries TRBV2 and TRBJ2-3; TRBD2 might be the D (6 bases). This CDR3 has 15 amino acids. Between the trimmed V and J ends, which lost 7 bases and 0 bases, there was a span of 14 bases. Germline values: CDR1 SNHLY, CDR2 FYNNEI. CDR3 protein: CASKEGSLSTDTQYF. The DNA of the CDR3 is TGTGCCAGCAAGGAGGGCTCTCTTAGCACAGATACGCAGTATTTT.

V is TRBV25-1 and J is TRBJ1-2, with D unclear. The germline V gene encodes CDR1 MGHDK and CDR2 SYGVNS. The CDR3 runs 12 residues. V lost 3 bases and J 6 bases, leaving 8 bases between the germline ends. CDR3 sequence: CASSDQVHGYTF. CDR3 sequence (DNA): TGTGCCAGCAGTGACCAGGTCCATGGCTACACCTTC.

The table lists this clone with a few counts. The chain recombines TRBV6-5 with TRBJ1-2; no firm D call. This CDR3 region has 13 residues. CDR1 is MNHEY and CDR2 is SVGAGI in the germline V gene. The germline V and J ends were trimmed by 3 bases and 6 bases, with 11 bases remaining between them. This chain's CDR3 is CASSYWAFDGYTF. The DNA of the CDR3 is TGTGCCAGCAGTTATTGGGCCTTCGATGGCTACACCTTC.

The rearrangement links TRBV15 to TRBJ1-4, with 11 bases that match TRBD1. This CDR3 is 15 amino acids long. Trimming removed 3 bases from V and 10 bases from J; junction bases left unmatched: 7. Germline CDR1 and CDR2: LNHNV and YYDKDF (reference sequence). The CDR3 bases are TGTGCCACCAGCAGGCCCGGGACAGGGGGTCGAAAACTGTTTTTT. It codes for CATSRPGTGGRKLFF.

The V gene is TRBV10-2, the J gene TRBJ2-7, with TRBD2 as a possible D gene (7 bases). CDR1 WSHSY and CDR2 SAAADI come from the germline V gene. Trimming shortened V by 5 bases and J by 5 bases, and 16 bases separated the two germline ends. This CDR3 has 14 amino acids. CDR3: CASSTRGGGNEQYF. CDR3 bases: TGCGCCAGCAGTACCCGAGGGGGGGGCAACGAGCAGTACTTC.

The rearrangement joins TRBV20-1 to TRBJ2-5, with D possibly TRBD2 on 5 matching bases. CDR1 and CDR2 (germline): DFQATT, SNEGSKA (reference sequence). V was shortened by 6 bases and J by 7 bases, with 12 bases between the two germline ends. The length of the CDR3 is 11 residues. The chain's CDR3 is CSALEGLTQYF. CDR3 in DNA: TGCAGTGCGCTCGAGGGCTTGACCCAGTACTTC.

This chain uses TRBV6-6 with TRBJ1-2; D gene unclear. The germline V gene encodes CDR1 MNHNY and CDR2 SVGAGI (reference sequence). This CDR3 comprises 14 residues. V lost 5 bases, J lost 4 bases, and 14 bases lay in between. DNA of the CDR3: TGTGCCAGCAGTAGGGCCCTGCTACCCTATGGCTACACCTTC. Its protein is CASSRALLPYGYTF.

This clone has only a few counts. The J gene is TRBJ1-5, the V gene TRBV19, with D possibly matching TRBD1 (6 bases). CDR1 and CDR2 (germline): LNHDA, SQIVND (reference sequence). Trimming removed 3 bases at V and 4 bases at J, with 10 bases between. The CDR3 loop spans 14 amino acids. The CDR3 coding sequence is TGTGCCAGTAGTATCGCGGACAGAAATCAGCCCCAGCATTTT. Translation: CASSIADRNQPQHF.

The rearrangement links TRBV30 to TRBJ1-2, with D unresolved. From germline, CDR1 is GTSNPN and CDR2 SVGIG (reference sequence). The CDR3 covers 13 residues. The V gene lost 3 bases and the J gene lost 2 bases, with 10 bases spanning the gap. The CDR3 spells CAWSLQSNYGYTF. The CDR3 bases are TGTGCCTGGAGCCTACAGAGCAACTATGGCTACACCTTC.

This clone was seen a handful of times. The chain links TRBV5-1 to TRBJ1-1; 7 nucleotides match TRBD1. Per the germline V gene, CDR1 is SGHRS and CDR2 is YFSETQ. The CDR3 consists of 16 residues. The J segment lost 1 base and the V segment lost 4 bases, leaving 10 bases of the junction unmatched. The CDR3 nucleotides read TGCGCCAGCAGCCAGTACAGGGGTTTAGCGAACACTGAAGCTTTCTTT. Translation: CASSQYRGLANTEAFF.

This clone was seen more than once but under ten times. The chain uses TRBV5-8 and TRBJ1-6; D is uncertain. The V and J ends lost 0 bases and 0 bases respectively, with 4 bases between them. The CDR3 sequence is 15 residues long. CDR1 is SGHTS and CDR2 is YDEGEE in the germline V gene. CDR3 protein: CASSLDSSYNSPLHF. DNA of the CDR3: TGTGCCAGCAGCTTGGACAGCTCCTATAATTCACCCCTCCACTTT.

In DNA form, the CDR3 reads TGCGCCAGCAGCCAAGAGGGGGGGTACGGAAACACCATATATTTT. Translated: CASSQEGGYGNTIYF. The chain carries TRBV4-1 and TRBJ1-3; D is perhaps TRBD1 (5 bases). The CDR3 runs 15 residues. Trimming cost V 0 bases and J 4 bases, with 10 bases left between them. Germline V gene data show CDR1 as MGHRA and CDR2 as YSYEKL.

This chain links TRBV5-6 with TRBJ2-5, with D possibly TRBD1 on 6 matching bases. The CDR3 has 14 amino acids. Germline V CDR1 and CDR2: SGHDT, YYEEEE. Trimming pared 4 bases from V and 5 bases from J, leaving 15 bases between. CDR3: CASSRRQGTETQYF. The CDR3 nucleotides are TGTGCCAGCAGCCGCCGCCAGGGGACGGAGACCCAGTACTTC.

The V gene is TRBV25-1, the J gene TRBJ1-2, with D maybe TRBD1 (6 bases). The V gene lost 2 bases and the J gene lost 8 bases, with 9 bases spanning the gap. CDR3 length: 12 amino acids. Germline V gene data show CDR1 as MGHDK and CDR2 as SYGVNS. CDR3 sequence reads: CASSERGVGYTF. In DNA, the CDR3 is TGTGCCAGCAGTGAAAGGGGGGTCGGCTACACCTTC.

The chain recombines TRBV25-1 with TRBJ1-3; the D is unclear. CDR3 length: 13 amino acids. Germline-derived CDR1 and CDR2 are MGHDK and SYGVNS. V was trimmed by 2 bases and J by 0 bases, leaving 2 bases between them. DNA for the CDR3: TGTGCCAGCAGTGAAGTCTCTGGAAACACCATATATTTT. Amino acid sequence: CASSEVSGNTIYF. Variable domain in full (rest from reference TRBV25-1 and TRBJ1-3): EADIYQTPRYLVIGTGKKITLECSQTMGHDKMYWYQQDPGMELHLIHYSYGVNSTEKGDLSSESTVSRIRTEHFPLTLESARPSHTSQYLCASSEVSGNTIYFGEGSWLTVV.

This sequence joins TRBV9 and TRBJ2-7, with 15 bases matching TRBD2. CDR1 and CDR2 from the germline V gene are SGDLS and YYNGEE. J gave up 2 bases and V 2 bases, and 5 bases lay outside the gene matches. The CDR3 contains 17 residues. The CDR3 sequence is CASSVGLAGGGTYEQYF. Here the CDR3 DNA reads TGTGCCAGCAGCGTGGGACTAGCGGGGGGCGGAACCTACGAGCAGTACTTC.

The rearrangement uses TRBV21-1 and TRBJ1-5. TRBV21-1 is a listed pseudogene. The CDR3 sequence is 17 residues long. The CDR3, as DNA: TGTGCCAGCAGCAAAGGCGCGGGGCCGGGGGCAAATCAGCCCCAGCATTTT. It yields the protein CASSKGAGPGANQPQHF.

The chain uses TRBV5-1 and TRBJ2-1, with TRBD2 as a possible D gene (5 bases). V was pared by 0 bases and J by 8 bases, with 9 bases between. Germline V gene lookup returns CDR1 SGHRS and CDR2 YFSETQ. The CDR3 spans 13 residues. The CDR3 bases are TGCGCCAGCAGCTTGGAAATGAGGGATGAGCAGTTCTTC. Its protein product is CASSLEMRDEQFF.

CDR3 amino acids: CASSLGQITDTQYF. The CDR3 region has the DNA TGTGCCAGCAGCTTGGGACAAATCACAGATACGCAGTATTTT. The V gene is TRBV9, the J gene TRBJ2-3, with D possibly matching TRBD1 (6 bases). V gave up 4 bases and J gave up 2 bases, with 11 bases separating them. The germline V gene encodes CDR1 SGDLS and CDR2 YYNGEE. The CDR3 is 14 residues long.

With respect to this clone: Germline is not matched at one junction end, which may reflect a read error. The gene calls are TRBV6-4 and TRBJ1-5; TRBD1 matches 9 bases. Germline CDR1 and CDR2: MRHNA and SNTAGT. The CDR3 has 14 amino acids. The CDR3 DNA is TGTGCCAGCAGTGCAACAGGGGGCAACCAGCCCCAGCATTTT. It codes for CASSATGGNQPQHF.

V gene TRBV25-1 combines with J gene TRBJ2-7; tentatively, D is TRBD1 or TRBD2 (5 bases each). Deletions cut 3 bases from V and 4 bases from J, with 16 bases between. The V gene's germline CDR1 is MGHDK and CDR2 SYGVNS. There are 15 residues in the CDR3. The CDR3 DNA reads as TGTGCCAGCAGTGAGAGGGGACGGAGCTCGTACGAGCAGTACTTC. This codes for CASSERGRSSYEQYF.

V gene TRBV4-1 combines with J gene TRBJ1-2; TRBD1 aligns across 9 bases. Germline V gene data show CDR1 as MGHRA and CDR2 as YSYEKL. The CDR3 sequence is 14 residues long. The ends lost 4 bases at V and 6 bases at J; junction bases unmatched: 6. The CDR3 loop is CASSLFGTGNGYTF. CDR3 in DNA: TGCGCCAGCAGCCTTTTCGGGACAGGGAATGGCTACACCTTC.

CDR3 sequence reads: CASRQGWNSPLHF. The CDR3 DNA is TGTGCCAGCAGACAGGGTTGGAATTCACCCCTCCACTTT. The genes are TRBV27 and TRBJ1-6, with D maybe TRBD1 (6 bases). Trimming pared 6 bases from V and 7 bases from J, leaving 10 bases between. CDR1 MNHEY and CDR2 SMNVEV come from the germline V gene (reference sequence). The CDR3 consists of 13 residues.

The genes are TRBV11-2 and TRBJ2-5, with 13 bases aligning to TRBD2. Trimming took 1 base from V and 5 from J; bases not matched to a gene: 7. The length of the CDR3 is 17 residues. CDR1 is SGHAT and CDR2 is FQNNGV in the germline V gene. The CDR3 DNA reads as TGTGCCAGCAGCTTAGGAACTAGCGGGGGGGCATTGGAGACCCAGTACTTC. Translated, it gives CASSLGTSGGALETQYF.

This clone showed up just once. The gene calls are TRBV16 and TRBJ2-5, with 8 bases that match TRBD2. Germline loops: CDR1 KGHSY, CDR2 FQNENV. The CDR3 covers 15 residues. With 2 bases clipped from V and 2 bases from J, the junction kept 4 bases outside the gene matches. The CDR3 loop reads CASSQQRGFQETQYF. CDR3 coding DNA: TGTGCCAGCAGCCAACAGCGGGGGTTTCAAGAGACCCAGTACTTC.